This TCR beta chain was obtained from a study of blood T cell repertoires in COVID-19. About the study: Samples of COVID-19 (acute and convalescent) were obtained from the United States, Italy and Spain.

On this clone: The same CDR3 can be traced to other DNA sequences in this sample.

The CDR3 length is 14 residues. V shed 3 bases and J shed 1 base, with 7 bases lying between them. CDR1 and CDR2 (germline): SNHLY, FYNNEI. Clones were sequenced by immunoSEQ multiplex PCR, and TCRdb holds only the in-frame ones, with some missing. The sample lists some 330,000 clones, around nine tenths occurring once. Recruited during active infection, patients (from Seattle) were subsequently followed longitudinally. The chain couples TRBV2 to TRBJ1-5, with D possibly being TRBD1 (5 bases). Material for sequencing was peripheral blood. The source is a woman aged 25 to 39 with COVID-19, enrolled during active disease. The CDR3 sequence is CASSDGGSNQPQHF. The CDR3 DNA reads TGTGCCAGCAGTGATGGGGGGAGCAATCAGCCCCAGCATTTT. Drawing the rest from reference TRBV2 and TRBJ1-5, the complete variable domain is EPEVTQTPSHQVTQMGQEVILRCVPISNHLYFYWYRQILGQKVEFLVSFYNNEISEKSEIFDDQFSVERPDGSNFTLKIRSTKLEDSAMYFCASSDGGSNQPQHFGDGTRLSIL.